This T cell receptor (beta chain) was documented in a study of somatic mutations in cytotoxic T cells in rheumatoid arthritis. Background on the study: Patients gave 30 ml EDTA peripheral blood immediately after diagnosis, prior to starting treatment.

Authors' data handling: Matches to published virus-specific TCRB sequences were rare among patient CD8+ clones larger than 1%. Libraries were prepared by immunoSEQ multiplex PCR; TCRdb keeps only in-frame clonotypes and omits some of them. V, J and clone size are taken as reported in that table, and D and trimming were inferred from the DNA itself. The sample lists 14,000 or so clones; around four fifths were seen once. The CDR3 runs to 15 residues. Between the trimmed V and J ends, which lost 1 base and 0 bases, there was a span of 6 bases. Germline assignment: CDR1 SNHLY and CDR2 FYNNEI. By sample fraction, this clone is medium-sized. Its cognate antigen is unknown. Other DNA sequences in the sample encode the same CDR3. Findings of the study overall: The study found no significant difference in CD8+ T-cell clonality between rheumatoid arthritis patients and age-matched healthy controls.

This receptor was obtained from an adult with rheumatoid arthritis. This chain joins TRBV2 and TRBJ1-4; no reliable D call. Source material: CD8+ T cells sorted from blood. DNA for the CDR3: TGTGCCAGCAGTGAAGAAGTTGCAACTAATGAAAAACTGTTTTTT. Amino acid sequence: CASSEEVATNEKLFF.